These 22 T cell receptor beta chains originate from one sample sequenced in a study of blood T cell repertoires in COVID-19. Sequencing used immunoSEQ multiplex PCR; TCRdb keeps in-frame clones, though not all of them. The table has around 270,000 clones, about 89% seen once. Sequenced input: peripheral blood. These receptors all stem from a man aged 25 to 40 with acute or convalescent COVID-19.

This chain connects TRBV29-1 to TRBJ1-1; D gene uncertain. V dropped 4 bases and J dropped 4 bases, with 10 bases sitting between them. The CDR3 has 12 residues. The V gene's germline CDR1 is SQVTM and CDR2 ANQGSEA. The CDR3 DNA sequence: TGCAGCGTTGCGCCGTCGGGCACTGAAGCTTTCTTT. It yields the protein CSVAPSGTEAFF.

This chain links TRBV5-6 with TRBJ2-7; D may be TRBD1 (5 bases). Trimming took 1 base from V and 6 from J, leaving 11 bases between them. In germline, CDR1 is SGHDT, CDR2 YYEEEE. CDR3 size: 13 residues. CDR3 amino acids: CASSLRQSREQYF. The CDR3 DNA sequence: TGTGCCAGCAGCTTGAGACAGTCTCGCGAGCAGTACTTC.

This clone was detected once. This sequence joins TRBV6-5 and TRBJ2-2; 8 bases fit TRBD1. Germline lookup yields CDR1 MNHEY and CDR2 SVGAGI. V lost 8 bases and J lost 1; bases outside the gene matches: 6. This CDR3 region has 15 residues. The DNA for the CDR3 is TGTGCCAGCTCCAGGGGGCCATTGAACACCGGGGAGCTGTTTTTT. Amino acid sequence: CASSRGPLNTGELFF.

The chain uses TRBV6-5 and TRBJ1-3; 8 bases line up with TRBD1. The length of the CDR3 is 15 residues. V was pared by 6 bases and J by 4 bases, with 8 bases of the junction left unmatched. From germline, CDR1 is MNHEY and CDR2 SVGAGI. The CDR3: CASRLDRAGGNTIYF. DNA of the CDR3: TGTGCCAGCAGACTGGACAGGGCAGGAGGAAACACCATATATTTT.

The chain combines TRBV15 with TRBJ1-6; D perhaps matches TRBD1 (5 bases). Trimming removed 0 bases at V and 7 bases at J, with 19 bases between. Looked up from germline, CDR1 is LNHNV and CDR2 is YYDKDF (reference sequence). The CDR3 consists of 18 residues. The CDR3 sequence is CATSRDKGPTASNSPLHF. CDR3 DNA: TGTGCCACCAGCAGAGATAAGGGGCCCACAGCGTCCAATTCACCCCTCCACTTT.

This chain links TRBV5-4 with TRBJ2-7, with a weak D call TRBD2 (6 bases). The V end was cut by 4 bases, the J end by 4 bases, with 18 bases between. Germline lookup yields CDR1 SGHNT and CDR2 YYREEE (reference sequence). This CDR3 contains 15 residues. The CDR3 region is CASSRYGLTPYEQYF. The DNA of the CDR3 is TGTGCCAGCAGCCGATATGGACTAACCCCTTACGAGCAGTACTTC.

The table lists this clone with a count of one. The rearrangement links TRBV28 to TRBJ2-3; D not resolved. V was clipped by 4 bases and J by 2 bases, with 10 bases between them. The germline CDR1 and CDR2 sequences are MDHEN and SYDVKM. CDR3 length: 14 residues. CDR3: CASSSSPLTDTQYF. In nucleotides, the CDR3 is TGTGCCAGCAGTTCCTCCCCCCTCACAGATACGCAGTATTTT.

This clone has more than one count but fewer than ten. CDR3 in DNA: TGTGCCAGTAGTGAACAGGGTCTGAACACTGAAGCTTTCTTT. Encoded protein: CASSEQGLNTEAFF. V usage is TRBV19 and J usage is TRBJ1-1, with D perhaps matching TRBD1 (6 bases). Germline V CDR1 and CDR2: LNHDA, SQIVND (reference sequence). Trimming cost V 5 bases and J 0 bases, with 10 bases left between them. This CDR3 region has 14 residues.

The rearrangement joins TRBV5-1 to TRBJ1-4; D remains ambiguous. The CDR3 is made up of 15 amino acids. CDR1 and CDR2 (germline): SGHRS, YFSETQ. V gave up 0 bases and J gave up 7 bases, with 13 bases separating them. CDR3 in DNA: TGCGCCAGCAGCTTGGAGCCCAAGAGGGTTGAAAAACTGTTTTTT. Amino acids: CASSLEPKRVEKLFF.

The chain joins TRBV12-3 or TRBV12-4 to TRBJ1-2; 9 nucleotides align to TRBD1. The CDR3 runs 13 residues. After removal of 6 bases from V and 7 bases from J, the junction contained 6 bases not matched to a gene. Written as DNA, the CDR3 is TGTGCCAGCAGCCTGGGACAGGGCCTTGGCTACACCTTC. This encodes CASSLGQGLGYTF.

CDR3 coding DNA: TGCGCCAGCAGCTTAACTAGCGGGGGGCCAGATACGCAGTATTTT. It is translated as CASSLTSGGPDTQYF. The V and J genes are TRBV5-1 and TRBJ2-3, with 12 bases fitting TRBD2. This CDR3 spans 15 amino acids. V gave up 2 bases and J gave up 4 bases; unmatched junction bases: 2. Germline CDR1 reads SGHRS; CDR2 reads YFSETQ.

This chain connects TRBV6-1 to TRBJ1-5; D might be TRBD1 (6 bases). Germline values: CDR1 MNHNS, CDR2 SASEGT. The length of the CDR3 is 16 residues. Deletions cut 6 bases from V and 2 bases from J, with 17 bases between. The CDR3: CASSEPQGWGNQPQHF. As DNA, the CDR3 is TGTGCCAGCAGCGAACCACAGGGCTGGGGCAATCAGCCCCAGCATTTT.

V usage is TRBV5-6 and J usage is TRBJ1-2, with 7 nucleotides matching TRBD1. Germline V lookup: CDR1 SGHDT, CDR2 YYEEEE. V was clipped by 3 bases and J by 8 bases; unmatched bases: 7. The CDR3 totals 13 residues. CDR3 sequence: CASSWGQLDGYTF. The CDR3 DNA reads as TGTGCCAGCAGCTGGGGACAGTTGGACGGCTACACCTTC.

V is TRBV30 and J is TRBJ2-1; D is possibly TRBD2 (6 bases). Per germline, CDR1 GTSNPN and CDR2 SVGIG (reference sequence). Trimming left V 2 bases short and J 0 bases short, with 8 bases between. The CDR3 has 14 amino acids. The CDR3 sequence: CAWSYGGSYNEQFF. In DNA form, the CDR3 reads TGTGCCTGGAGTTACGGGGGCTCCTACAATGAGCAGTTCTTC.

The V gene is TRBV28, the J gene TRBJ2-7; 13 bases agree with TRBD2. The junction had 5 bases not matched to a gene; V was cut back by 5 bases and J by 4 bases. Germline assignment: CDR1 MDHEN and CDR2 SYDVKM. The CDR3 spans 15 residues. The CDR3 DNA follows: TGTGCCAGCAGTCAGGGGACTAGCGGGGTGTACGAGCAGTACTTC. Translation gives CASSQGTSGVYEQYF. The whole variable domain, filled in from reference TRBV28 and TRBJ2-7, reads DVKVTQSSRYLVKRTGEKVFLECVQDMDHENMFWYRQDPGLGLRLIYFSYDVKMKEKGDIPEGYSVSREKKERFSLILESASTNQTSMYLCASSQGTSGVYEQYFGPGTRLTVT.

This chain connects TRBV3-1 (or the pseudogene TRBV3-2) to TRBJ2-5; D call uncertain. Trimming took off 0 bases at V and 3 bases at J, with 11 bases between the two ends. The CDR3 totals 15 residues. Germline CDR1 and CDR2: LGHDT and YNNKEL (reference sequence). The CDR3 loop reads CASSQEAPLKETQYF. The CDR3 DNA sequence: TGTGCCAGCAGCCAAGAAGCCCCCCTAAAAGAGACCCAGTACTTC.

The chain combines TRBV3-1 (or the pseudogene TRBV3-2) with TRBJ2-7; 7 bases are shared with TRBD1. Per the germline V gene, CDR1 is LGHDT and CDR2 is YNNKEL (reference sequence). This CDR3 contains 13 residues. V was clipped by 5 bases and J by 3 bases; unmatched bases: 4. The CDR3 nucleotides are TGTGCCAGCAGCGAAGGGGGCAACTACGAGCAGTACTTC. It is translated as CASSEGGNYEQYF.

The gene calls are TRBV5-4 and TRBJ1-3; no clear D gene. CDR3 length: 15 residues. Germline CDR1 reads SGHNT; CDR2 reads YYREEE (reference sequence). V lost 1 base and J 2 bases, leaving 10 bases between the germline ends. CDR3 sequence reads: CASSLIQLPGNTIYF. CDR3 nucleotide sequence: TGTGCCAGCAGCTTGATACAGCTCCCTGGAAACACCATATATTTT.

This chain connects TRBV19 to TRBJ2-3, with no clear D. Germline V lookup: CDR1 LNHDA, CDR2 SQIVND (reference sequence). This CDR3 comprises 11 residues. V was clipped by 6 bases and J by 5 bases, with 6 bases between them. CDR3 sequence (DNA): TGTGCCAGTAGGTCCATAGATACGCAGTATTTT. This sequence encodes CASRSIDTQYF.

The rearrangement joins TRBV27 to TRBJ2-1; 7 bases agree with TRBD2. The CDR3 totals 13 residues. After removal of 6 bases from V and 6 bases from J, the junction contained 5 bases not matched to a gene. Germline V gene data show CDR1 as MNHEY and CDR2 as SMNVEV (reference sequence). The CDR3 DNA reads as TGTGCCAGCAGCAGGGACTACACCAATGAGCAGTTCTTC. Protein sequence: CASSRDYTNEQFF.

The chain carries TRBV6-1 and TRBJ2-1, with 7 bases that match TRBD1. Trimming at V came to 2 bases and at J to 2 bases, leaving 9 bases not matched to a gene. Germline CDR1 MNHNS, CDR2 SASEGT. This CDR3 has 17 residues. CDR3 in amino acids: CASSERLNRGPYNEQFF. The CDR3 region has the DNA TGTGCCAGCAGTGAACGACTTAACAGGGGACCCTACAATGAGCAGTTCTTC.

The genes are TRBV27 and TRBJ2-7; D possibly corresponds to TRBD1 (6 bases). Trimming pared 6 bases from V and 9 bases from J, leaving 30 bases between. Germline loops: CDR1 MNHEY, CDR2 SMNVEV (reference sequence). The CDR3 has 17 residues. The CDR3: CASSQISFPGDPLGQYF. The DNA of the CDR3 is TGTGCCAGCAGCCAAATATCGTTCCCAGGGGACCCCCTAGGGCAGTACTTC.